This TCR beta chain stems from a study of shared clonotypes between healthy human individuals. Per germline, CDR1 LNHDA and CDR2 SQIVND (reference sequence). The CDR3 sequence is 15 residues long. V was shortened by 5 bases and J by 0 bases, with 13 bases between the two germline ends. The assay was immunoSEQ multiplex PCR, and TCRdb's table has in-frame clones only and misses some. The table records approximately 700,000 clones, roughly 73% of them present only once. The sequencing input was memory CD4+ T cells sorted from blood. Subset: CD45RA-negative fraction. The sequence came from a woman aged 25-40 years in good health. The V gene is TRBV19, the J gene TRBJ1-1; TRBD1 is a possible D gene (6 bases). CDR3 DNA: TGTGCCAGTAGTCCCCGGACAGTCATGAACACTGAAGCTTTCTTT. This encodes CASSPRTVMNTEAFF. The variable domain in full, completed from reference TRBV19 and TRBJ1-1, reads DGGITQSPKYLFRKEGQNVTLSCEQNLNHDAMYWYRQDPGQGLRLIYYSQIVNDFQKGDIAEGYSVSREKKESFPLTVTSAQKNPTAFYLCASSPRTVMNTEAFFGQGTRLTVV.